This TCR beta chain was found in a study of post-analysis software for immune sequencing data. Study-wide points: The study found TRBV5-6, TRBV5-1 and TRBV20-1 among five TRBV segments more frequent in patients than controls.

The TCR beta cDNA libraries carried unique molecular identifiers. Via MiXCR, TCRdb re-called the PCR reads, giving one row per CDR3 protein. The sample carries about 200,000 distinct CDR3 sequences, over 25% recorded once. In the case of this clonotype: Its antigen remains unidentified.

The CDR3 contains 12 residues. Trimming left V 6 bases short and J 15 bases short, with 18 bases between. The germline gives CDR1 SGHAT, CDR2 FQNNGV. The receptor was isolated from a girl under 18 with multiple sclerosis. What was sequenced was blood. The V call is TRBV11-2, the J call TRBJ2-4; TRBD1 is a possible D gene (5 bases). The CDR3 DNA sequence: TGTGCCAGCAGGTCTCAAAGGGGAAGCCCGTACTTC. It yields the protein CASRSQRGSPYF.